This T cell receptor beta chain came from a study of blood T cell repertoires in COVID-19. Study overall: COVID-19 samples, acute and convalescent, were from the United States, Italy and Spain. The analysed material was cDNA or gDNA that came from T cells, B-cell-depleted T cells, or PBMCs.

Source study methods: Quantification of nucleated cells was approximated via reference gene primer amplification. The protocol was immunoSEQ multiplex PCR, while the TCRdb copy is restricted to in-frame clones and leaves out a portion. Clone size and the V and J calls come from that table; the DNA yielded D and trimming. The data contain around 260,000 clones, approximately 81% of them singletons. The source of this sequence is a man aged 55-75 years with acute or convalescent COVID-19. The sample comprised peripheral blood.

The CDR3 DNA sequence: TGTGCCAGCAGTTCGACTAGCGGGAGTAGCAATGAGCAGTTCTTC. Protein product: CASSSTSGSSNEQFF. This chain connects TRBV25-1 to TRBJ2-1, with 12 bases lining up with TRBD2. V dropped 5 bases and J dropped 6; count of bases not matched to a gene: 5. CDR1 is MGHDK, CDR2 SYGVNS, per germline. The CDR3 is 15 amino acids.